What follows are 29 T cell receptor beta chains derived from one specimen sequenced in a study of T cells in Graves' hyperthyroidism and ophthalmopathy. It was RNA transcripts that yielded the amplified TCR beta CDR3 regions. Carried out on the TCR CDR3, a first-round RT-PCR used the HTBI primer set. Each CDR3 protein is one row after TCRdb ran MiXCR on the multiplex PCR reads. The sample yields approximately 400,000 distinct CDR3 sequences, about 15% seen once. The sequencing sample was made of blood. Receptors were obtained from a woman aged 30 to 39 with Graves' ophthalmopathy.

Ten or more counts support this clonotype. The gene calls are TRBV18 and TRBJ1-6; D not resolved. Trimming shortened V by 1 base and J by 7 bases, and 11 bases separated the two germline ends. CDR1 and CDR2 (germline): KGHSH, LQKENI. The CDR3 has 15 amino acids. CDR3 sequence reads: CASSPLRESNSPLHF. CDR3 nucleotide sequence: TGTGCCAGCTCACCACTTAGGGAGTCCAATTCACCCCTCCACTTT.

This clonotype was observed many times. The chain couples TRBV3-1 to TRBJ2-4; 11 bases agree with TRBD2. Germline CDR1 is LGHDT and CDR2 is YNNKEL (reference sequence). V lost 4 bases and J lost 0; bases outside the gene matches: 11. This CDR3 spans 19 amino acids. CDR3 amino acids: CASSPARLAGQPAKNIQYF. Here the CDR3 DNA reads TGTGCCAGCAGCCCAGCCAGACTAGCGGGACAACCAGCCAAAAACATTCAGTACTTC.

This clonotype was seen many times. V and J are TRBV11-1 and TRBJ2-3, with 9 nucleotides matching TRBD2. V lost 3 bases to trimming and J lost 2 bases; unmatched junction nucleotides: 6. This CDR3 has 16 residues. The V gene's germline CDR1 is SGHAT and CDR2 FQDESV (reference sequence). In DNA form, the CDR3 reads TGTGCCAGCAGCTTTCTCATAGCGGGGGACACAGATACGCAGTATTTT. Translating it yields CASSFLIAGDTDTQYF.

As concerns this clonotype: A much bigger clone sits one base away, suggesting this may be a read error. The rearrangement links TRBV28 to TRBJ1-2; D not resolved. Germline V gene sequence: CDR1 MDHEN, CDR2 SYDVKM. This CDR3 has 12 residues. Trimming took off 2 bases at V and 9 bases at J, with 10 bases between the two ends. The CDR3 spells CASSLGAGSYTF. For the CDR3, the DNA is TGTGCCAGCAGTTTAGGAGCGGGTAGCTACACCTTC.

In its sample, this clonotype was seen many times. V and J are TRBV28 and TRBJ2-1; 7 bases match TRBD2. The CDR3 totals 13 residues. J lost 6 bases, V lost 8 bases, and 7 bases had no gene match. Germline V CDR1 and CDR2: MDHEN, SYDVKM. Written as DNA, the CDR3 is TGTGCCAGCTCCGATGGGACTACCAATGAGCAGTTCTTC. Protein sequence: CASSDGTTNEQFF.

This clonotype was seen only a few times. This rearrangement joins TRBV9 to TRBJ1-2; TRBD1 is a possible D gene (5 bases). Germline V CDR1 and CDR2: SGDLS, YYNGEE. V was shortened by 4 bases and J by 8 bases, with 15 bases between the two germline ends. The CDR3 is made up of 13 amino acids. The CDR3 loop reads CASSPQGLLGYTF. CDR3 in DNA: TGTGCCAGCAGCCCTCAGGGTTTGTTGGGCTACACCTTC.

In this sample, this clonotype turned up many times. The CDR3 reads CASSLGPAAYF. Here the CDR3 DNA reads TGTGCCAGCAGCTTAGGCCCCGCGGCATACTTC. The J gene is TRBJ2-7, the V gene TRBV7-2, with D unresolved. Germline CDR1 reads SGHTA; CDR2 reads FQGNSA. V gave up 1 base and J gave up 13 bases, with 11 bases separating them. The CDR3 covers 11 residues. Based on the CDR3 plus reference TRBV7-2 and TRBJ2-7, the full variable domain is GAGVSQSPSNKVTEKGKDVELRCDPISGHTALYWYRQSLGQGLEFLIYFQGNSAPDKSGLPSDRFSAERTGGSVSTLTIQRTQQEDSAVYLCASSLGPAAYFGPGTRLTVT.

This clonotype occurred many times. V and J are TRBV2 and TRBJ1-5; TRBD1 matches 9 bases. This CDR3 spans 14 amino acids. With 6 bases clipped from V and 5 bases from J, the junction kept 5 bases outside the gene matches. Per germline, CDR1 SNHLY and CDR2 FYNNEI. DNA for the CDR3: TGTGCCAGCAGAGGGGACAGGGAGGATCAGCCCCAGCATTTT. Translating gives CASRGDREDQPQHF.

This clonotype was seen only a few times. This chain links TRBV6-1 with TRBJ2-2; 8 bases map to TRBD1. This CDR3 is built from 15 residues. V lost 6 bases, J lost 2 bases, and 5 bases stayed unmatched. Looked up from germline, CDR1 is MNHNS and CDR2 is SASEGT. CDR3 sequence: CASRTDRGNTGELFF. In DNA form, the CDR3 reads TGTGCCAGCAGAACTGACAGGGGAAACACCGGGGAGCTGTTTTTT.

This clonotype occurred many times. The chain links TRBV24-1 to TRBJ2-1; D is perhaps TRBD1 or TRBD2 (5 bases each). From germline, CDR1 is KGHDR and CDR2 SFDVKD. The CDR3 has 17 residues. V was clipped by 0 bases and J by 6 bases, with 17 bases between them. Written as DNA, the CDR3 is TGTGCCACCAGTGATTTGGAGGGGTTCAATAGGGGCAATGAGCAGTTCTTC. Translated, it gives CATSDLEGFNRGNEQFF.

This clonotype has at least ten counts. The gene calls are TRBV7-8 and TRBJ2-7; D perhaps matches TRBD2 (6 bases). Trimming left V 5 bases short and J 2 bases short, with 22 bases between. CDR3 length equals 17 residues. In germline, CDR1 is SGHVS, CDR2 FQNEAQ. CDR3 bases: TGTGCCAGCAGCCCGCCGCCTCCGGGGGACGGGACCTACGAGCAGTACTTC. It is translated as CASSPPPPGDGTYEQYF.

There are many counts of this clonotype. V gene TRBV20-1 combines with J gene TRBJ1-5, with TRBD1 as a possible D gene (6 bases). This CDR3 comprises 15 residues. Germline loops: CDR1 DFQATT, CDR2 SNEGSKA (reference sequence). V was trimmed by 2 bases and J by 4 bases, leaving 15 bases between them. The CDR3 sequence: CSARTPGHWNQPQHF. The DNA for the CDR3 is TGCAGTGCTAGAACTCCGGGACACTGGAATCAGCCCCAGCATTTT.

This clonotype was picked up a small number of times. The CDR3 reads CASSLRGRYYGYTF. CDR3 nucleotide sequence: TGTGCCAGCAGCCTCAGGGGGCGGTACTATGGCTACACCTTC. V is TRBV7-2 and J is TRBJ1-2; 8 positions match TRBD1. V was clipped by 5 bases and J by 3 bases; unmatched bases: 5. Germline V gene lookup returns CDR1 SGHTA and CDR2 FQGNSA. The CDR3 is 14 amino acids.

This clonotype was seen a handful of times. The gene calls are TRBV25-1 and TRBJ1-1; TRBD1 aligns across 7 bases. The CDR3 runs 13 residues. Germline V gene sequence: CDR1 MGHDK, CDR2 SYGVNS. Trimming at V came to 6 bases and at J to 2 bases, leaving 3 bases not matched to a gene. This chain's CDR3 is CASRGQVNTEAFF. DNA of the CDR3: TGTGCCAGCAGAGGACAGGTTAACACTGAAGCTTTCTTT.

In this sample, this clonotype turned up many times. This chain links TRBV11-2 with TRBJ1-2; D gene ambiguous. The CDR3 covers 16 residues. The V gene's germline CDR1 is SGHAT and CDR2 FQNNGV. Trimming removed 5 bases at V and 8 bases at J, with 24 bases between. CDR3 sequence (DNA): TGTGCCAGCAGCCCAACATTCTCAGCAGTCGACGGGGGCTACACCTTC. Protein: CASSPTFSAVDGGYTF.

This clonotype was observed at least ten times. The chain recombines TRBV5-8 with TRBJ2-6, with a tentative D call TRBD1 (6 bases). CDR1 is SGHTS, CDR2 YDEGEE, per germline. The CDR3 extends over 17 amino acids. The V gene lost 2 bases and the J gene lost 2 bases, with 14 bases spanning the gap. The CDR3 coding sequence is TGTGCCAGCAGCTTATACAGGGTTAGTCCTGGGGCCAACGTCCTGACTTTC. Translated: CASSLYRVSPGANVLTF.

This clonotype showed up many times. The genes are TRBV28 and TRBJ1-2; TRBD1 matches 7 bases. CDR3 size: 13 residues. J gave up 2 bases and V 8 bases, and 5 bases lay outside the gene matches. Germline V gene lookup returns CDR1 MDHEN and CDR2 SYDVKM. CDR3 residues: CASAPTGNYGYTF. In DNA form, the CDR3 reads TGTGCCAGCGCCCCGACAGGGAACTATGGCTACACCTTC.

This clonotype was detected ten times or more. This chain connects TRBV28 to TRBJ1-1, with TRBD1 identical over 9 bases. Trimming cost V 7 bases and J 6 bases; bases outside gene matches: 18. This CDR3 is 17 amino acids long. The germline V gene encodes CDR1 MDHEN and CDR2 SYDVKM. The chain's CDR3 is CASTRRGIRDRAAEAFF. For the CDR3, the DNA is TGTGCCAGCACTCGACGAGGGATCCGGGACAGGGCGGCTGAAGCTTTCTTT.

In its sample, this clonotype was seen many times. The chain carries TRBV19 and TRBJ1-1; no clear D gene. The V end lost 3 bases, the J end lost 4 bases, and 12 bases lay between the germline ends. Germline V gene data show CDR1 as LNHDA and CDR2 as SQIVND (reference sequence). There are 14 residues in the CDR3. Here the CDR3 reads CASSMKGSSTEAFF. The CDR3 nucleotides are TGTGCCAGTAGTATGAAGGGTTCGAGCACTGAAGCTTTCTTT.

This clonotype was recorded at least ten times. The CDR3 reads CASSLSRTANEKLFF. The CDR3 DNA reads TGCGCCAGCAGCTTGAGTCGTACAGCTAATGAAAAACTGTTTTTT. V is TRBV5-1 and J is TRBJ1-4; unclear D gene. Germline assignment: CDR1 SGHRS and CDR2 YFSETQ. This CDR3 spans 15 amino acids. V lost 1 base to trimming and J lost 3 bases, with 10 bases between them.

This clonotype was counted many times. The CDR3 DNA is TGTGCCAGCAGTTTGGACAGGGGGGGCAATAGCAATCAGCCCCAGCATTTT. This gives the protein CASSLDRGGNSNQPQHF. The chain has TRBV2 and TRBJ1-5; 10 positions match TRBD1. The CDR3 is 17 residues long. CDR1 SNHLY and CDR2 FYNNEI come from the germline V gene. The junction had 7 bases not matched to a gene; V was cut back by 5 bases and J by 0 bases.

This clonotype occurred many times. The V and J genes are TRBV7-8 and TRBJ2-7, with TRBD2 matching over 9 bases. CDR1 and CDR2 (germline): SGHVS, FQNEAQ. Trimming cost V 1 base and J 4 bases; bases outside gene matches: 5. The CDR3 consists of 15 residues. The DNA for the CDR3 is TGTGCCAGCAGCTTAGGGAGCGGGGGGAAATACGAGCAGTACTTC. Encoded protein: CASSLGSGGKYEQYF.

This clonotype appeared many times. The rearrangement links TRBV18 to TRBJ2-3; no definite D call. Germline V gives CDR1 KGHSH, CDR2 LQKENI. V lost 3 bases to trimming and J lost 0 bases, with 22 bases between them. The CDR3 is 19 residues long. The CDR3 protein is CASSPAFRSLRASTDTQYF. For the CDR3, the DNA is TGTGCCAGCTCACCCGCCTTTAGGTCGTTACGGGCTAGCACAGATACGCAGTATTTT.

The sample holds many counts of this clonotype. The V and J genes are TRBV20-1 and TRBJ1-5; possible D gene TRBD1, 5 bases. V was pared by 6 bases and J by 5 bases, with 26 bases between. Germline CDR1 DFQATT, CDR2 SNEGSKA (reference sequence). The CDR3 spans 17 residues. The CDR3 DNA reads TGCAGTGCGAAGGTCGGGCCAGGGCAGAGGCCCGATCAGCCCCAGCATTTT. It translates to CSAKVGPGQRPDQPQHF.

In the case of this clonotype: This sequence may be a read error, since a much larger clone differs from it by one base. The chain links TRBV12-3 or TRBV12-4 to TRBJ2-3; the D gene could be TRBD1 or TRBD2 (6 bases each). The CDR3 sequence is 15 residues long. V shed 6 bases and J shed 1 base, with 14 bases lying between them. Here the CDR3 reads CASRGTGAGTDTQYF. CDR3 DNA: TGTGCCAGCAGGGGTACGGGGGCGGGCACAGATACGCAGTATTTT.

This clonotype was found many times. This sequence joins TRBV6-1 and TRBJ1-2; TRBD1 is a possible D gene (5 bases). Germline-derived CDR1 and CDR2 are MNHNS and SASEGT. CDR3 size: 14 residues. With 5 bases removed from V and 6 bases from J, the gap between germline ends came to 16 bases. The CDR3 nucleotides read TGTGCCAGCAGTCTGGGGGTAAAGGCGGATGGCTACACCTTC. Encoded protein: CASSLGVKADGYTF.

This clonotype was seen a handful of times. This chain links TRBV6-1 with TRBJ2-1; TRBD1 or TRBD2 may be the D gene (5 bases each). CDR1 is MNHNS and CDR2 is SASEGT in the germline V gene. Trimming stripped 2 bases from V and 9 bases from J, with 8 bases between. The CDR3 extends over 12 amino acids. The CDR3 spells CASSEQRGEQFF. CDR3 DNA sequence: TGTGCCAGCAGTGAACAGAGGGGTGAGCAGTTCTTC.

This rearrangement joins TRBV7-8 to TRBJ2-3; tentatively, D is TRBD2 (5 bases). Germline V CDR1 and CDR2: SGHVS, FQNEAQ. CDR3 length equals 16 residues. Trimming stripped 3 bases from V and 3 bases from J, with 16 bases between. The chain's CDR3 is CASSLLGRGGTDTQYF. The CDR3 nucleotides read TGTGCCAGCAGCTTGTTGGGTCGAGGAGGTACAGATACGCAGTATTTT.

This clonotype was picked up many times. The V call is TRBV20-1, the J call TRBJ1-1; 9 bases agree with TRBD1. After removal of 6 bases from V and 1 base from J, the junction contained 9 bases not matched to a gene. Germline V gene sequence: CDR1 DFQATT, CDR2 SNEGSKA (reference sequence). The CDR3 loop spans 15 amino acids. CDR3 sequence (DNA): TGCAGTGCAAAAGGGACAGGGAACGAGAACACTGAAGCTTTCTTT. Protein sequence: CSAKGTGNENTEAFF.